This TCR beta chain was identified during a study of shared clonotypes between healthy human individuals. Comments on this clone: The antigen is undetermined.

V shed 5 bases and J 7 bases; nucleotides not matched to a gene: 7. Germline CDR1 reads MDHEN; CDR2 reads SYDVKM. This CDR3 is 14 amino acids long. About 30,000 T cell genomes, or 200 ng DNA, went into the sorted-subset replicate PCRs. Measured with immunoSEQ multiplex PCR; TCRdb has only the in-frame clones, and not every one. Of 900,000 to 1,200,000 clones listed, more than 75% are singletons. Study-level findings and limits: Non-shared clonotypes had lower generation probabilities than clonotypes shared by all four sorted-subset donors.

The donors were adults (healthy and HIV-negative) with no recent acute infections or vaccinations. This receptor was obtained from a man aged 18 to 35 in good health. Some clones in this sample may be carry-over from other donors' samples. V is TRBV28 and J is TRBJ2-1; 8 bases match TRBD2. Sequencing used memory CD4+ T cells from PBMCs. Subset specified: CD45RA-negative fraction. CDR3 sequence: CASSRAGERNEQFF. The CDR3 DNA reads as TGTGCCAGCAGTCGAGCGGGAGAGAGGAATGAGCAGTTCTTC.